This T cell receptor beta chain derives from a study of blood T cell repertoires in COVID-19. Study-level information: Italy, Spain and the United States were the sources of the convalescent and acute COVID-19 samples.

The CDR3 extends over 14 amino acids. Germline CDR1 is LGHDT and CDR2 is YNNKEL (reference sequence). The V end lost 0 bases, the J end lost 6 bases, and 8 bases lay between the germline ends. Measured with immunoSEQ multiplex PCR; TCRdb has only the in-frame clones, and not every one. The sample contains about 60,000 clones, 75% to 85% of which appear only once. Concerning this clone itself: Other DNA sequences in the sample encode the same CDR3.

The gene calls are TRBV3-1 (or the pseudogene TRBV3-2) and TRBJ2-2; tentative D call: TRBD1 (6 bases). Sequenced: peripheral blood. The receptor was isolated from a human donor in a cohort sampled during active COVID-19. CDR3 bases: TGTGCCAGCAGCCAAGACTCAGGGGCCGGGGAGCTGTTTTTT. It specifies CASSQDSGAGELFF.